These T cell receptor beta chains were read from a single sample in a study of shared clonotypes between healthy human individuals. Only in-frame clones appear in the TCRdb table, and some are missing; sequencing was by immunoSEQ multiplex PCR. The table includes millions of clones, 85% to 95% detected once. The specimen sequenced was naive CD4+ T cells sorted from blood. These receptors all stem from a man aged 18 to 35 in good health. Each CDR3 is given with its conserved first and last residue. The D gene is left open where the match is weak. Only part of the rows carry a size: once, few, many, or a class if the clone is expanded.

V,size,D,J,DNA,CDR3
TRBV5-4,NA,NA,TRBJ2-5,TGTGCCAGCAGCTTGTGGGACCGAGAGTACCAAGAGACCCAGTACTTC,CASSLWDREYQETQYF
TRBV15,NA,NA,TRBJ1-1,TGTGCCACCAGCTTTCGACAGGCTGTGGGAGCTTTCTTT,CATSFRQAVGAFF
TRBV4-1,NA,NA,TRBJ2-7,TGCGCCAGCAGCCAAGTTGACGGCCCCTACGAGCAGTACTTC,CASSQVDGPYEQYF
TRBV6-5,once,NA,TRBJ1-6,TGTGCCAGCAGAACGGGGTCCTATAATTCACCCCTCCACTTT,CASRTGSYNSPLHF
TRBV6-6,NA,NA,TRBJ1-1,TGTGCCGGACGGGGGGAGGTGAACACTGAAGCTTTCTTT,CAGRGEVNTEAFF
TRBV2,once,NA,TRBJ2-3,TGTGCCAGCAGCTCAGCGGGCTTACACACAGATACGCAGTATTTT,CASSSAGLHTDTQYF
TRBV7-2,NA,NA,TRBJ2-1,TGTGCCAGCAGCTTAGCGGGGGGACCGTACAATGAGCAGTTCTTC,CASSLAGGPYNEQFF
TRBV5-1,once,NA,TRBJ2-2,TGCGCCAGCAGCTTTTTAGCTGTGGGGGTCTCGGGGAGCACCGGGGAGCTGTTTTTT,CASSFLAVGVSGSTGELFF
TRBV5-1,NA,NA,TRBJ2-4,TGCGCCAGCAGCTTGGCCGCTGGGGACATTCAGTACTTC,CASSLAAGDIQYF
TRBV14,NA,NA,TRBJ2-1,TGTGCCAGCAGCCAATACCCTGGTGGGGGACACTACAATGAGCAGTTCTTC,CASSQYPGGGHYNEQFF
TRBV5-1,NA,NA,TRBJ2-5,TGCGCCAGCAGCTTGAGTGGGACGGGTGAGACCCAGTACTTC,CASSLSGTGETQYF
TRBV7-4,NA,TRBD2,TRBJ2-1,TGTGCCAGCATCCTGAGACTAGCGGGGGGCCCGTACAATGAGCAGTTCTTC,CASILRLAGGPYNEQFF
TRBV18,once,NA,TRBJ2-5,TGTGCCAGCTCACCGGCAGGCCCGGTGGGGGAGACCCAGTACTTC,CASSPAGPVGETQYF